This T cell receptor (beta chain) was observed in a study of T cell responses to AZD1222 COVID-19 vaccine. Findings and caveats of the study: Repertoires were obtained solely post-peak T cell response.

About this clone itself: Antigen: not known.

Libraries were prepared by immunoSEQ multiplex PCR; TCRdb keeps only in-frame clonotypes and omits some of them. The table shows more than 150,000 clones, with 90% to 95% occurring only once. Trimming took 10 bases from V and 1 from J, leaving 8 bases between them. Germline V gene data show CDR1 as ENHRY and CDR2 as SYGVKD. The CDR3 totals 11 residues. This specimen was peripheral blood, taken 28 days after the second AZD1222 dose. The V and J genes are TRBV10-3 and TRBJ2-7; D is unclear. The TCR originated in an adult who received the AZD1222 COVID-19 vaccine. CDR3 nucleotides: TGTGCCACCCAGGCTTCCTACGAGCAGTACTTC. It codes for CATQASYEQYF.